The sequence of this T cell receptor beta chain was determined in a study of T-cell memory formation after mild COVID-19. About the research overall: TCR clusters were mostly donor specific. Study-level results: Contracting CD4+ clones sat mainly in CM and EM; CD8+ in EMRA. The finding that pre-infection memory included some responding clones suggested that cross-reactive memory joined.

The CDR3 covers 13 residues. Germline CDR1 and CDR2: SGHTA and FQGNSA. Deletions cut 7 bases from V and 2 bases from J, with 9 bases between. cDNA libraries for TCR alpha and TCR beta, carrying sample barcodes and UMIs, came from 5'RACE with constant-segment primers. TCRdb independently ran MiXCR on the 5' RACE reads; one entry per CDR3 protein. The table has some 300,000 distinct CDR3 sequences, roughly a fifth seen once. Only a few counts were recorded for this clonotype. The antigen remains undetermined. The chain joins TRBV7-2 to TRBJ1-3, with D possibly TRBD1 on 5 matching bases. The sequenced sample consisted of PBMCs or a T cell subset sorted from them (not recorded which). The clonotype comes from a man between 18 and 35 years old who had mild COVID-19 (a few samples of this study predate the infection). Cell type and time point are not known. The CDR3 spells CASNRGAGNTIYF. The CDR3, as DNA: TGTGCCAGCAACCGGGGGGCTGGAAACACCATATATTTT. Full variable domain (rest looked up from reference TRBV7-2 and TRBJ1-3): GAGVSQSPSNKVTEKGKDVELRCDPISGHTALYWYRQSLGQGLEFLIYFQGNSAPDKSGLPSDRFSAERTGGSVSTLTIQRTQQEDSAVYLCASNRGAGNTIYFGEGSWLTVV.